This T cell receptor (beta chain) appears in the sequencing data of a study of post-analysis software for immune sequencing data. The TCR beta cDNA libraries carried unique molecular identifiers. TCRdb reprocessed the PCR reads with MiXCR, giving one entry per CDR3 protein. This table has more than 450,000 distinct CDR3 sequences, around a third appearing once. Sequencing input: blood. This TCR derives from a girl younger than 18 with multiple sclerosis.

CDR3 in amino acids: CSARDLAGPAPGPQHF. The CDR3 DNA reads TGCAGTGCTAGAGATCTTGCAGGCCCCGCCCCTGGGCCCCAGCATTTT. The V call is TRBV20-1, the J call TRBJ1-5, with D unclear. Deletions cut 0 bases from V and 9 bases from J, with 21 bases between. In germline, CDR1 is DFQATT, CDR2 SNEGSKA (reference sequence). The CDR3 consists of 16 residues.